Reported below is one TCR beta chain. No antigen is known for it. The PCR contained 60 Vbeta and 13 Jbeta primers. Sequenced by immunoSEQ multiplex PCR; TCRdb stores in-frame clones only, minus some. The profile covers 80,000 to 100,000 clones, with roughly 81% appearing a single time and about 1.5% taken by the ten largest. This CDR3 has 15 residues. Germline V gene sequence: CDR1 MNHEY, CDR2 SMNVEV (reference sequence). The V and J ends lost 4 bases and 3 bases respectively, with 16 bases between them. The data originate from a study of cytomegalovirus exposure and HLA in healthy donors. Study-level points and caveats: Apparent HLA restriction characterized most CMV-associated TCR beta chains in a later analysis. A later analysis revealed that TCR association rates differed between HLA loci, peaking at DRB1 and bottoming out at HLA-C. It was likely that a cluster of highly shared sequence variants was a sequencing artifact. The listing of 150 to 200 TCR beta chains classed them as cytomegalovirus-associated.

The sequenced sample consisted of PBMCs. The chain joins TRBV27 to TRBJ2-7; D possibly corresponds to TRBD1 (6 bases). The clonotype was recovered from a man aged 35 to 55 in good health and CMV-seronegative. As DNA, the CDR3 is TGTGCCAGCAGTTGGCGCAGGGGATTGCTCTACGAGCAGTACTTC. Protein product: CASSWRRGLLYEQYF.